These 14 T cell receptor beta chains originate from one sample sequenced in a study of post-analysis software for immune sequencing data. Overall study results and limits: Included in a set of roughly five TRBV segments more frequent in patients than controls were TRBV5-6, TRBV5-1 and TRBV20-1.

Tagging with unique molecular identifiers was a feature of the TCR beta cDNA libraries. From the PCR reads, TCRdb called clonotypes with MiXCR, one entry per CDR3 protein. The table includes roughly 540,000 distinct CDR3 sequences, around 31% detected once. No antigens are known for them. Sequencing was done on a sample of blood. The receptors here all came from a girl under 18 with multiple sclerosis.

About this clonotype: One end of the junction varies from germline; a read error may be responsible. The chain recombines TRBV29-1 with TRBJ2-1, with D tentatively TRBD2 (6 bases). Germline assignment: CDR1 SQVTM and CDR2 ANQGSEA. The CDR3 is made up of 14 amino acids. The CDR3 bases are TGCAGCGTCGGGGGACTGTTCCAAGGTGATGAGCGGTTCTTC. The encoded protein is CSVGGLFQGDERFF.

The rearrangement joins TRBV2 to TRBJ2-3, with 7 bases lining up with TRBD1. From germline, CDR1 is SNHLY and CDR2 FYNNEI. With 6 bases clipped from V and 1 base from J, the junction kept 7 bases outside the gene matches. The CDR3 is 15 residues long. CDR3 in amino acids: CASRDTGEGTDTQYF. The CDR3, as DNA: TGTGCCAGCAGGGACACAGGGGAAGGCACAGATACGCAGTATTTT.

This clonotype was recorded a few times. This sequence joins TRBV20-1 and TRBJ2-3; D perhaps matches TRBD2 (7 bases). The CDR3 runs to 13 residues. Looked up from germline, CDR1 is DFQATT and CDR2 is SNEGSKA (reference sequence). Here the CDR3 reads CSRFAGALDTQYF. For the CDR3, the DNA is TGCAGCCGCTTTGCGGGGGCCCTAGATACGCAGTATTTT.

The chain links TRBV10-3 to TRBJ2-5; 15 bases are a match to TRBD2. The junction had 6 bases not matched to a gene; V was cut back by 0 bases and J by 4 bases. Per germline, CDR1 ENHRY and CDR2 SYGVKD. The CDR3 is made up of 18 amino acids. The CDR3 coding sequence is TGTGCCATCAGTGAGTCGTCCTGGACTAGCGGGGGGGTAGAGACCCAGTACTTC. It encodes CAISESSWTSGGVETQYF.

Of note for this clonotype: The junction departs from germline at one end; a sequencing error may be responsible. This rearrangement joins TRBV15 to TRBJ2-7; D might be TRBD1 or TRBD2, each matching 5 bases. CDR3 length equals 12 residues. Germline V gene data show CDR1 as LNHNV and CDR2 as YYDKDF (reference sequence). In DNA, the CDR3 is TGTGCCACCAGCAGGGCCATGGGGGAGCAGAACTTC. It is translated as CATSRAMGEQNF. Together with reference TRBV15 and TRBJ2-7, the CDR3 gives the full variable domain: DAMVIQNPRYQVTQFGKPVTLSCSQTLNHNVMYWYQQKSSQAPKLLFHYYDKDFNNEADTPDNFQSRRPNTSFCFLDIRSPGLGDTAMYLCATSRAMGEQNFGPGTRLTVT.

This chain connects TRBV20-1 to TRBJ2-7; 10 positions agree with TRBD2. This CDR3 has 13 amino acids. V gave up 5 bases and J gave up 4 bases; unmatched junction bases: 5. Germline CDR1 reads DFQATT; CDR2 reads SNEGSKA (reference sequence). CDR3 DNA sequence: TGCAGTGCTGAAACTAGCGGGACTTACGAGCAGTACTTC. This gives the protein CSAETSGTYEQYF.

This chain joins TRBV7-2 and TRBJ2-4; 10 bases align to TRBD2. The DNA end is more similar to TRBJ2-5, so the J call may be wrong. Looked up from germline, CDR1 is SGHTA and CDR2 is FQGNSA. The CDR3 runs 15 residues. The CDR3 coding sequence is TGTGCCAGCAGCTTAGAACTAGCGGGGCAAGAGACCCAGTACTTC. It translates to CASSLELAGQETQYF.

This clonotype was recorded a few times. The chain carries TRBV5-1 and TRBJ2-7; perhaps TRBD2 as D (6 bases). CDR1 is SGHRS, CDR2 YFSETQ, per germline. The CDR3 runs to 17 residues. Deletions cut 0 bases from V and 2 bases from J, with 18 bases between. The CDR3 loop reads CASSLGRAARGTYEQYF. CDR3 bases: TGCGCCAGCAGCTTGGGGAGGGCGGCCCGCGGTACCTACGAGCAGTACTTC.

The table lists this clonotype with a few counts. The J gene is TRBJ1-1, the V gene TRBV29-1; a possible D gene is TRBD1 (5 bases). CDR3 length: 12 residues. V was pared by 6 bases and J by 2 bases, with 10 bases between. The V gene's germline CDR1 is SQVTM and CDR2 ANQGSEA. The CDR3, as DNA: TGCAGCGTGGACACAGCTAACACTGAAGCTTTCTTT. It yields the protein CSVDTANTEAFF.

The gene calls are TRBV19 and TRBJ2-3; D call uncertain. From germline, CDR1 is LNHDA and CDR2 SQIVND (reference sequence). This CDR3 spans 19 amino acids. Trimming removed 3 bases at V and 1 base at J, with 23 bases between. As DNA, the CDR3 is TGTGCCAGTAGTATTCCCAACAACCTGGACGGACGTGGCACAGATACGCAGTATTTT. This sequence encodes CASSIPNNLDGRGTDTQYF. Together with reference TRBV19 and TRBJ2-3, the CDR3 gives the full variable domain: DGGITQSPKYLFRKEGQNVTLSCEQNLNHDAMYWYRQDPGQGLRLIYYSQIVNDFQKGDIAEGYSVSREKKESFPLTVTSAQKNPTAFYLCASSIPNNLDGRGTDTQYFGPGTRLTVL.

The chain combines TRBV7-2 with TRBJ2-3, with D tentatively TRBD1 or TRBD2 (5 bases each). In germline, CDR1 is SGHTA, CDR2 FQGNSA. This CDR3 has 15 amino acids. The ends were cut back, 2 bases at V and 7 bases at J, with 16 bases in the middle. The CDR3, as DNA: TGTGCCAGCAGCTTATTGCTGGGGCCGGGAAATACGCAGTATTTT. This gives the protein CASSLLLGPGNTQYF.

This CDR3 reads CASSPSGTGDVYEQYF. CDR3 DNA: TGCGCCAGCAGCCCCTCCGGGACAGGGGATGTCTACGAGCAGTACTTC. The J gene is TRBJ2-7, the V gene TRBV5-1; 10 bases are a match to TRBD1. Germline CDR1 and CDR2: SGHRS and YFSETQ. This CDR3 contains 16 residues. With 4 bases clipped from V and 3 bases from J, the junction kept 10 bases outside the gene matches.

CDR3 sequence reads: CASSPEWVGTEAFF. CDR3 DNA sequence: TGTGCCAGCAGCCCGGAGTGGGTTGGGACTGAAGCTTTCTTT. The V and J genes are TRBV5-5 and TRBJ1-1; D uncertain. The germline gives CDR1 SGHKS, CDR2 YYEKEE (reference sequence). There are 14 residues in the CDR3. V was clipped by 4 bases and J by 5 bases, with 15 bases between them.

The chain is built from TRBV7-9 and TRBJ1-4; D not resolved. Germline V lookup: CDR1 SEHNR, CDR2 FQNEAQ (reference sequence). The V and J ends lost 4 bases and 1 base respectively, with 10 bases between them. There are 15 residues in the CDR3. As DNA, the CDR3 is TGTGCCAGCAGCTCACGTATGCAAACTAATGAAAAACTGTTTTTT. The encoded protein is CASSSRMQTNEKLFF.